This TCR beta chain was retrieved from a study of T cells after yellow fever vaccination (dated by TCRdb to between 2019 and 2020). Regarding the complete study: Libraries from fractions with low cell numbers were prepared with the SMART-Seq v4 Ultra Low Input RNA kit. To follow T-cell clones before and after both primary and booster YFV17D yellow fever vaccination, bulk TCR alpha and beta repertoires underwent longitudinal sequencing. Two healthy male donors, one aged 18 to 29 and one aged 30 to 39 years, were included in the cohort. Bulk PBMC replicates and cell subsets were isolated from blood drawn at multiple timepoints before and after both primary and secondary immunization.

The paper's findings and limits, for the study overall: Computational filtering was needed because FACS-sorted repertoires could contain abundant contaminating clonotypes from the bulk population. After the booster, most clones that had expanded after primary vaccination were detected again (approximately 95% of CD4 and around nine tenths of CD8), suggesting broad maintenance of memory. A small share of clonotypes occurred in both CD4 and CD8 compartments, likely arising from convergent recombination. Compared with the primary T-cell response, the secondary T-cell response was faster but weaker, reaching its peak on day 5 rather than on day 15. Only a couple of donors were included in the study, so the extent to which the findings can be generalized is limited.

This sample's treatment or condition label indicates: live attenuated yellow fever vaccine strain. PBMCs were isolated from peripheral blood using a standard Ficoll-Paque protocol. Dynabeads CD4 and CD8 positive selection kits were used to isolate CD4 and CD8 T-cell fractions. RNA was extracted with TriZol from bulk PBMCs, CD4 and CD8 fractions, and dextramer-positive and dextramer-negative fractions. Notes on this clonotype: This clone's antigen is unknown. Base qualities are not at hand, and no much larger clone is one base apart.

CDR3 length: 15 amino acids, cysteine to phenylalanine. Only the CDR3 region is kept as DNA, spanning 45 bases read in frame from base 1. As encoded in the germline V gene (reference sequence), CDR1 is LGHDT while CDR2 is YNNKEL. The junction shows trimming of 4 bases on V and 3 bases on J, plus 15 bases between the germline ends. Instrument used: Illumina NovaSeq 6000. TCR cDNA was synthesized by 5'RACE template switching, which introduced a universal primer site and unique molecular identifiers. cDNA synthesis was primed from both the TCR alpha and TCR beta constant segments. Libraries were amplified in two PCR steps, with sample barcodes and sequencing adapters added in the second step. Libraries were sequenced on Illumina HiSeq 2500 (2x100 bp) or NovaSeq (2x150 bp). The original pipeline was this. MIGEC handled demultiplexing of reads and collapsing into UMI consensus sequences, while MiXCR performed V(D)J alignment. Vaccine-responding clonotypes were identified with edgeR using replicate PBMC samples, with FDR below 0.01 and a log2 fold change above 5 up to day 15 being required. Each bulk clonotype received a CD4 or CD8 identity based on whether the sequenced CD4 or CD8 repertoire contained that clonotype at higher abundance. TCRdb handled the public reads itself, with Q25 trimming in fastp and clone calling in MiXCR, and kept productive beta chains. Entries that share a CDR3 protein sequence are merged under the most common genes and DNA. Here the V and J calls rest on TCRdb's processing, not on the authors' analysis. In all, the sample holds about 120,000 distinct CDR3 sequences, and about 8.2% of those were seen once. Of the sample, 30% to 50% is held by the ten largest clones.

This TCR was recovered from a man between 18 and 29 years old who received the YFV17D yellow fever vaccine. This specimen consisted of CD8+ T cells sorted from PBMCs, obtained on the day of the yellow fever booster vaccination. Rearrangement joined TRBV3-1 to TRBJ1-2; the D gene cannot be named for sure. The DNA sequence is TGTGCCAGCAGCCCCCTCTGGGAGAGTTACTATGGCTACACCTTC. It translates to CASSPLWESYYGYTF.